Reported below is one T cell receptor beta chain. CDR3 length: 12 amino acids. J gave up 6 bases and V 4 bases, and 2 bases lay outside the gene matches. Germline V lookup: CDR1 SQVTM, CDR2 ANQGSEA. This table comes from immunoSEQ multiplex PCR, and its TCRdb copy is limited to in-frame clones, with some not included. The table includes about 370,000 clones, around 87% detected once. This entry is derived from a study of blood T cell repertoires in COVID-19. The chain carries TRBV29-1 and TRBJ1-2; 10 nucleotides align to TRBD1. The source of this sequence is a woman aged 25 to 39 with COVID-19, enrolled during active disease. Sequencing input: peripheral blood. CDR3 amino acids: CSVAGQGNGYTF. CDR3 coding DNA: TGCAGCGTTGCGGGACAGGGGAATGGCTACACCTTC.